The T cell receptor beta chain described here comes from a study of cytomegalovirus exposure and HLA in healthy donors (dated by TCRdb to about 2017). Looking at the study overall: According to a later analysis, one platform produced both the 120 validation repertoires and the 550 to 800 repertoires of the first cohort. The study aimed to test whether signatures of past pathogen exposure could be identified by cataloging public T cell receptors. To predict cytomegalovirus infection status, the study combined high-throughput TCR immunosequencing, statistical association of individual TCRs with disease status, and machine learning. Besides the first cohort of roughly 640 subjects, a separate validation cohort made up of around 120 different subjects was used. What the authors observed across the whole study: A few of the identified cytomegalovirus-associated TCR beta chains were confirmed in vitro to be specific for cytomegalovirus antigens. Across donors, most TCR sequences were observed very rarely, whereas some public TCRs were present in many individuals. The study listed 170 or so TCR beta chains as associated with cytomegalovirus. A later analysis found that TCRs clustered in the first cohort also tended to co-occur in the roughly 120 validation repertoires, with about 94% of cluster scores above 0. In both the original and validation cohorts, the classifier was reported to diagnose cytomegalovirus status with high specificity and sensitivity. According to the authors, the approach could potentially be generalized to other disease states and immunological phenotypes. All 120 or so repertoires were used to score co-occurrence in the validation cohort in a later analysis, because that analysis had no HLA typing for the cohort.

In regard to this clone: Its antigen specificity is not known. No per-base quality is available; no much larger clone lies one base away.

CDR1 is given as WSHSY and CDR2 as SAAADI, both from the germline V gene. Its CDR3 holds 13 amino acids, cysteine through phenylalanine. Only CDR3 DNA remains: 39 bases, in frame from the first base. Relative to germline, V is 5 bases shorter and J is 7 bases shorter, with 11 bases between their ends. Separate from the approximately 700-subject first cohort, the validation cohort of roughly 120 subjects was the group to which the donors belonged. Libraries were made using the immunoSEQ multiplex PCR assay. Concerning the study's data processing: A statistical classification framework was built to diagnose cytomegalovirus status from the catalog of TCR beta chain sequences. TCRdb re-hosts the immuneACCESS table, in-frame sequences only. Its copies lack some clones; in the studies checked, an unresolved V gene accounts for under half of them, and the cause for the rest is not known. That table is the source of V, J and clone size, and D and trimming were worked out from the DNA. This sample gives about 200,000 clones in total; about nine tenths of them show up just once. Roughly 2% of the sample is taken by the ten largest.

The chain is assembled from TRBV10-2 and TRBJ2-2, with a weak D call of TRBD1 (5 bases match). The sample comprised PBMCs. The source of this sequence is a woman aged 18-30 years in good health and CMV-seropositive. CDR3 region: CASSKGADGELFF. The DNA sequence is TGCGCCAGCAGTAAAGGGGCGGACGGGGAGCTGTTTTTT.